This T cell receptor beta chain was recovered during a study of T-cell memory formation after mild COVID-19. Of note for this clonotype: No antigen is known for it.

Study-level results: Clones that contracted clustered mainly in CM and EM if CD4+ and in EMRA if CD8+. Confirmation was lacking for SARS-CoV-2 specificity of second-wave clones that peaked on day 37. Clones shrinking from day 15 to 85 showed even CD4/CD8 mixes; later expanders tilted CD4+.

TCR alpha and TCR beta cDNA libraries carrying sample barcodes and UMIs came from 5'RACE with constant-segment primers. MiXCR, applied by TCRdb to the 5' RACE reads, yields one record per CDR3 protein. The repertoire consists of hundreds of thousands of distinct CDR3 sequences, with 25% to 30% occurring once and the leading ten covering roughly 14%. The CDR3 sequence is 17 residues long. The germline gives CDR1 SGDLS, CDR2 YYNGEE. V gave up 0 bases and J gave up 3 bases, with 19 bases separating them. The chain combines TRBV9 with TRBJ2-7; D may be TRBD1 or TRBD2 (6 bases each). Sequenced sample: PBMCs or a T cell subset sorted from them (not recorded which). This clonotype was obtained from an adult woman who had mild COVID-19 (a few samples of this study predate the infection). Cell type and time point are not known. The CDR3 sequence is CASSVGSGAALSYEQYF. Here the CDR3 DNA reads TGTGCCAGCAGCGTAGGTTCGGGGGCAGCCTTAAGCTACGAGCAGTACTTC.